This T cell receptor (beta chain) was observed in a study of cytomegalovirus exposure and HLA in healthy donors. General study results and limits: Reported results showed that the classifier diagnosed cytomegalovirus status with high specificity and sensitivity.

Concerning this clone: No antigen is known for it.

A multiplex PCR was run with 60 Vbeta primers and 13 Jbeta primers. Clones were sequenced by immunoSEQ multiplex PCR, and TCRdb holds only the in-frame ones, with some missing. This sample's clone table lists tens of thousands of clones. This clonotype was sampled from a middle-aged woman in good health and CMV-seronegative. Sequencing was carried out using PBMCs.

This CDR3 is CASSAWDSNYGYTF. The DNA for the CDR3 is TGTGCCAGCAGTGCCTGGGACAGTAACTATGGCTACACCTTC. The chain joins TRBV28 to TRBJ1-2, with 7 bases fitting TRBD1. The ends lost 5 bases at V and 1 base at J; junction bases unmatched: 4. This CDR3 is 14 amino acids long. Germline CDR1 is MDHEN and CDR2 is SYDVKM.